One TCR beta chain is described in this entry. Its matching antigen is unknown. The table came from immunoSEQ multiplex PCR; TCRdb's copy has only in-frame clones and leaves some out. Counted here are about 120,000 clones, roughly 89% occurring once; the ten biggest clones make up around 1.3%. The entry originates in a study of cytomegalovirus exposure and HLA in healthy donors. Study-wide results and caveats: Usually a TCR sequence was rare, but some public TCRs were found in many donors.

Germline assignment: CDR1 SGHRS and CDR2 YFSETQ. This CDR3 is built from 14 residues. V gave up 2 bases and J gave up 5 bases, with 14 bases separating them. V gene TRBV5-1 combines with J gene TRBJ2-7, with D possibly matching TRBD1 (5 bases). The receptor was isolated from a woman aged 18-29 years in good health and CMV-seronegative. Sequencing was carried out using PBMCs. CDR3 in DNA: TGCGCCAGCAGCTTTGGGCAGGGTGTGAACGAGCAGTACTTC. This codes for CASSFGQGVNEQYF.